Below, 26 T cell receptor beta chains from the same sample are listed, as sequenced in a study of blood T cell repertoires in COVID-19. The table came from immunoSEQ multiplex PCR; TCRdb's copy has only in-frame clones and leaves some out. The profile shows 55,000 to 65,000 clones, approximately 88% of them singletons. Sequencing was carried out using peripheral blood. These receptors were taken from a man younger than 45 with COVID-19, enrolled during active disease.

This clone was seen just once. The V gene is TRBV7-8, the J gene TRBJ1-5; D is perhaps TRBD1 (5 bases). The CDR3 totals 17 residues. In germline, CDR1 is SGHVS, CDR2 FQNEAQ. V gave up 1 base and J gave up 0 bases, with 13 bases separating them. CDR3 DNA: TGTGCCAGCAGCTTAGAGGGTTTGGGGCATAGCAATCAGCCCCAGCATTTT. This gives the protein CASSLEGLGHSNQPQHF. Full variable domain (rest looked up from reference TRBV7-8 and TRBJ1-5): GAGVSQSPRYKVAKRGQDVALRCDPISGHVSLFWYQQALGQGPEFLTYFQNEAQLDKSGLPSDRFFAERPEGSVSTLKIQRTQQEDSAVYLCASSLEGLGHSNQPQHFGDGTRLSIL.

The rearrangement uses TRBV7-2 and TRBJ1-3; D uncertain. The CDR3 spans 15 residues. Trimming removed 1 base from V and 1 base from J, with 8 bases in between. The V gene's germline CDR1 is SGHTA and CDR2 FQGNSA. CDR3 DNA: TGTGCCAGCAGCTTAGTCACGGGATCTGGAAACACCATATATTTT. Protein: CASSLVTGSGNTIYF.

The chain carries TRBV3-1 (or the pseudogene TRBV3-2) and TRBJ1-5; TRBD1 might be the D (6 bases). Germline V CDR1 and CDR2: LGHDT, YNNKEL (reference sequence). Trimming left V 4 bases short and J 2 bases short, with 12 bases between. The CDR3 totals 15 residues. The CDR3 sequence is CASSLGGNGNQPQHF. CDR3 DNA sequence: TGTGCCAGCAGCCTAGGGGGTAATGGCAATCAGCCCCAGCATTTT.

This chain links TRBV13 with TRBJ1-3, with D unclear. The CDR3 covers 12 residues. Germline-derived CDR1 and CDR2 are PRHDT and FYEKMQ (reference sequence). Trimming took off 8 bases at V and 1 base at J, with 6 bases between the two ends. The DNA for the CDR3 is TGTGCCAGCGCGTTTTCTGGAAACACCATATATTTT. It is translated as CASAFSGNTIYF.

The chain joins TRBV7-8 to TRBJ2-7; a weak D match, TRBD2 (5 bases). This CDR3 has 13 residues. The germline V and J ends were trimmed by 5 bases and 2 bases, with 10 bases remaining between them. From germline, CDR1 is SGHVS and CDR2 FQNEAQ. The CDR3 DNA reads TGTGCCAGCAGCACTCGGGGAGCCTACGAGCAGTACTTC. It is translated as CASSTRGAYEQYF. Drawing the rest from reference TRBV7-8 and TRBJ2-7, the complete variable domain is GAGVSQSPRYKVAKRGQDVALRCDPISGHVSLFWYQQALGQGPEFLTYFQNEAQLDKSGLPSDRFFAERPEGSVSTLKIQRTQQEDSAVYLCASSTRGAYEQYFGPGTRLTVT.

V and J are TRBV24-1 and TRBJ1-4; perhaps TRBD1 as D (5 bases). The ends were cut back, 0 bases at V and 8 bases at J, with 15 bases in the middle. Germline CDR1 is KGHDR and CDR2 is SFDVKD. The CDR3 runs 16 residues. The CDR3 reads CATSDLGDQGGEKLFF. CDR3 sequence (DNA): TGTGCCACCAGTGATTTGGGGGATCAGGGAGGCGAAAAACTGTTTTTT.

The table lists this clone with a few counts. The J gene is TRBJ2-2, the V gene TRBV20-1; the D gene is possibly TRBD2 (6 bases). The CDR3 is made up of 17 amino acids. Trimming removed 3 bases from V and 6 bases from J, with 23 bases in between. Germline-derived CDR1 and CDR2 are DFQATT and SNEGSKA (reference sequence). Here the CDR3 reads CSASPTGLEDLAGELFF. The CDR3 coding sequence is TGCAGTGCTAGTCCCACGGGACTCGAAGATTTAGCCGGGGAGCTGTTTTTT.

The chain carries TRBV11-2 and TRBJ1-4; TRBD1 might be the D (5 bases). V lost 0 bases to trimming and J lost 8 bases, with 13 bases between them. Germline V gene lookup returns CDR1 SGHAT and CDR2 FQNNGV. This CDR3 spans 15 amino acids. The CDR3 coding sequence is TGTGCCAGCAGCTTAGAGGGAGGGGAAAAGGAAAAACTGTTTTTT. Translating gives CASSLEGGEKEKLFF.

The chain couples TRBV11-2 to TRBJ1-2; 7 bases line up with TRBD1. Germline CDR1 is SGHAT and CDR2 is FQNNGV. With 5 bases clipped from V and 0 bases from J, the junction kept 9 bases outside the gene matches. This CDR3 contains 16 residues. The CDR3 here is CASSRRQGLANYGYTF. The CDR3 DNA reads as TGTGCCAGCAGCAGGAGACAGGGACTTGCTAACTATGGCTACACCTTC. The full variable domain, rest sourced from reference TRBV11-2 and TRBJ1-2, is EAGVAQSPRYKIIEKRQSVAFWCNPISGHATLYWYQQILGQGPKLLIQFQNNGVVDDSQLPKDRFSAERLKGVDSTLKIQPAKLEDSAVYLCASSRRQGLANYGYTFGSGTRLTVV.

The CDR3 loop is CASSPDRGRWTEAFF. In DNA form, the CDR3 reads TGTGCCAGCTCACCCGACAGGGGGCGATGGACTGAAGCTTTCTTT. The chain combines TRBV18 with TRBJ1-1; 10 nucleotides line up with TRBD1. Germline CDR1 and CDR2: KGHSH and LQKENI. V was pared by 3 bases and J by 5 bases, with 6 bases of the junction left unmatched. This CDR3 comprises 15 residues.

This chain's CDR3 is CASSRGPTTGASNQPQHF. Here the CDR3 DNA reads TGTGCCAGCAGCAGGGGGCCCACGACAGGAGCCAGCAATCAGCCCCAGCATTTT. The V and J genes are TRBV5-5 and TRBJ1-5, with 7 positions matching TRBD1. J gave up 1 base and V 4 bases, and 14 bases lay outside the gene matches. The CDR3 is 18 amino acids. Germline CDR1 reads SGHKS; CDR2 reads YYEKEE (reference sequence).

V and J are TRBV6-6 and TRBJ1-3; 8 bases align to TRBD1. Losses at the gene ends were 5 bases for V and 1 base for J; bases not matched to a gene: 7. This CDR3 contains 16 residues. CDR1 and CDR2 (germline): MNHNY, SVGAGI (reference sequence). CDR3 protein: CASSRQGLLSGNTIYF. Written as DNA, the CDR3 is TGTGCCAGCAGTCGACAGGGGCTACTATCTGGAAACACCATATATTTT.

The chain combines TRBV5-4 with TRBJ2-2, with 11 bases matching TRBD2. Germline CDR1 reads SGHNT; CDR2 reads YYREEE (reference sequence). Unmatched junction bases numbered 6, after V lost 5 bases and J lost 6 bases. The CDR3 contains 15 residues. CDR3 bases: TGTGCCAGCAGAATAGCGGGAGGGTCCCCCGGGGAGCTGTTTTTT. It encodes CASRIAGGSPGELFF.

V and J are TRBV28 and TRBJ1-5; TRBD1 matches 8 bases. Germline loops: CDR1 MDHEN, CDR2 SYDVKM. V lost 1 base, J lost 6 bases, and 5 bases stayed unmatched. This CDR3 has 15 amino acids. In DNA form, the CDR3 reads TGTGCCAGCAGTTTATCCGGGACAGGACGTCAGCCCCAGCATTTT. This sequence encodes CASSLSGTGRQPQHF.

CDR3: CASKPTGTGGYEQYF. CDR3 in DNA: TGTGCCAGCAAACCTACGGGAACAGGGGGCTACGAGCAGTACTTC. The chain uses TRBV28 and TRBJ2-7, with 8 bases fitting TRBD1. Germline lookup yields CDR1 MDHEN and CDR2 SYDVKM. V trimming: 7 bases; J trimming: 3 bases; junction bases outside the gene matches: 11. The length of the CDR3 is 15 residues.

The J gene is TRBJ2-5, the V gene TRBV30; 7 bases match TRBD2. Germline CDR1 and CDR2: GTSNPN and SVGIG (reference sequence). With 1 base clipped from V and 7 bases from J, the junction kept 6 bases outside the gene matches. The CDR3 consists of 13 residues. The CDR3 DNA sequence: TGTGCCTGGAGTGAGGAGGGGAGGGTGACCCAGTACTTC. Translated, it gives CAWSEEGRVTQYF.

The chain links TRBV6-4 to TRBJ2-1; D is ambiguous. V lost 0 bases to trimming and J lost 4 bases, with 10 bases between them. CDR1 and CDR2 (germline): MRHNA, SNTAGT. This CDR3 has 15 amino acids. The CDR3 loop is CASSDSGGVYNEQFF. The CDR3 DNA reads TGTGCCAGCAGTGACTCCGGCGGCGTTTACAATGAGCAGTTCTTC.

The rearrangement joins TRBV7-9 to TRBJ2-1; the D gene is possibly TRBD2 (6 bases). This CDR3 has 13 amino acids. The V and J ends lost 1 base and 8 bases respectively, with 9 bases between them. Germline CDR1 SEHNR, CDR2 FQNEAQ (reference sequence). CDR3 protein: CASSLGTKDEQFF. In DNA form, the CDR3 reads TGTGCCAGCAGCTTAGGGACTAAGGATGAGCAGTTCTTC.

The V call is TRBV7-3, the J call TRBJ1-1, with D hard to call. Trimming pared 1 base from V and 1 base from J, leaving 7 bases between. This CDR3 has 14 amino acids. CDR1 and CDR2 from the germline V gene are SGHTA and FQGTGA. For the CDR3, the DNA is TGTGCCAGCAGCTTAAGCGCGGAGAACACTGAAGCTTTCTTT. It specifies CASSLSAENTEAFF.

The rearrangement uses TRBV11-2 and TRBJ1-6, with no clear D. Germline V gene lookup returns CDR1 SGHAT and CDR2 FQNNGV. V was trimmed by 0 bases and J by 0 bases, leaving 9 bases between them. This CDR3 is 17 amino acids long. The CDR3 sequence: CASSLDMGSSYNSPLHF. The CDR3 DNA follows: TGTGCCAGCAGCTTAGATATGGGGAGCTCCTATAATTCACCCCTCCACTTT.

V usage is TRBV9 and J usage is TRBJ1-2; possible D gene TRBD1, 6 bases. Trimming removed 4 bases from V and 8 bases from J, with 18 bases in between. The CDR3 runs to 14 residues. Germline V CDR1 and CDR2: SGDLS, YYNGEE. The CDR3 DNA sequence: TGTGCCAGCAGCCCAAATACAGGGTACGGGGGCTACACCTTC. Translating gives CASSPNTGYGGYTF.

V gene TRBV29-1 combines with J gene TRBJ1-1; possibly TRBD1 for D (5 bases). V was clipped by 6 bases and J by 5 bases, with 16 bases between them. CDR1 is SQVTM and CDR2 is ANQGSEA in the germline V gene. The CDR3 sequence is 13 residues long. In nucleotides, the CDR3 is TGCAGCGTAGCAAAAGGGGTTTTGACTGAAGCTTTCTTT. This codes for CSVAKGVLTEAFF.

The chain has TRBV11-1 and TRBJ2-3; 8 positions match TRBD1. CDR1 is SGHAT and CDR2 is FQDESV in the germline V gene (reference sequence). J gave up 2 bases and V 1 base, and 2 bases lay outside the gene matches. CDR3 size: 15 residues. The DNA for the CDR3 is TGTGCCAGCAGCTTAGGGACAGGGCACACAGATACGCAGTATTTT. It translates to CASSLGTGHTDTQYF.

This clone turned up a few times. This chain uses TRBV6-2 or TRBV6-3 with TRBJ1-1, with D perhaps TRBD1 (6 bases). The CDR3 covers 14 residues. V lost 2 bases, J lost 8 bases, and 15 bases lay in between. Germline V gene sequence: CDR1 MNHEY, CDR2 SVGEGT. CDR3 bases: TGTGCCAGCAGTTACGAAGGATTCAGGGGCGAAGCTTTCTTT. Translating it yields CASSYEGFRGEAFF.

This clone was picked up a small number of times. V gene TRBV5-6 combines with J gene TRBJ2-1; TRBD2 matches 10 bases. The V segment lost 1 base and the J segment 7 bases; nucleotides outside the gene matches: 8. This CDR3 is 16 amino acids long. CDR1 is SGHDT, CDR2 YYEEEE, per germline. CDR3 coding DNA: TGTGCCAGCAGCTTGCAACTAGCGGGACAGGTTAATGAGCAGTTCTTC. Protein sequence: CASSLQLAGQVNEQFF.

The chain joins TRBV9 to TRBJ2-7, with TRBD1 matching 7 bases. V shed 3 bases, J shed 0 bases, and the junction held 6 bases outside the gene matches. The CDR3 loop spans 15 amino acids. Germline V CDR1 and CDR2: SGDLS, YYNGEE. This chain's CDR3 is CASSEGAVSSYEQYF. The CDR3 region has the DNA TGTGCCAGCAGCGAGGGGGCCGTGAGCTCCTACGAGCAGTACTTC.